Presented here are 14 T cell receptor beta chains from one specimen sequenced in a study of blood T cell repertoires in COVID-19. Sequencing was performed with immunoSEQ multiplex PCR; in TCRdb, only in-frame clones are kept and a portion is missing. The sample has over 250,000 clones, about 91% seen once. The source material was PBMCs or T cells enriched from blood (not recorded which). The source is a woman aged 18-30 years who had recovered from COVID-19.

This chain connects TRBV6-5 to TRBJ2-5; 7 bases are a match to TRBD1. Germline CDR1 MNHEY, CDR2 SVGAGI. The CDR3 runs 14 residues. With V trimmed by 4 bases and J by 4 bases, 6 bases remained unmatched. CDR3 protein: CASSSGQTGETQYF. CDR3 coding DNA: TGTGCCAGCAGTTCGGGACAGACCGGAGAGACCCAGTACTTC.

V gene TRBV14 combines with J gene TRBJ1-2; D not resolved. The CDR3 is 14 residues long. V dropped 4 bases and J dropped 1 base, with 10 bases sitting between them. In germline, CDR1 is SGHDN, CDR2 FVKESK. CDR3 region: CASSPEAGNYGYTF. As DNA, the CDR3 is TGTGCCAGCAGCCCGGAGGCGGGTAACTATGGCTACACCTTC.

The CDR3 protein is CASSPPGGGYTF. DNA for the CDR3: TGCGCCAGCAGCCCGCCGGGGGGAGGCTACACCTTC. The J gene is TRBJ1-2, the V gene TRBV4-3, with a possible D match to TRBD1 (5 bases). The CDR3 has 12 amino acids. Germline V lookup: CDR1 LGHNA, CDR2 YSLEER. Between the trimmed V and J ends, which lost 4 bases and 8 bases, there was a span of 11 bases.

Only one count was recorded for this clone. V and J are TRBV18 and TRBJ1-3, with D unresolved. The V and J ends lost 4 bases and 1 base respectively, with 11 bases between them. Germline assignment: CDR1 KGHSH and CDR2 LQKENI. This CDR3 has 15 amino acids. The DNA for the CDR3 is TGTGCCAGCTCACGACCCCCGGGATCTGGAAACACCATATATTTT. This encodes CASSRPPGSGNTIYF. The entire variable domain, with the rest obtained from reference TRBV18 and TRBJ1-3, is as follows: NAGVMQNPRHLVRRRGQEARLRCSPMKGHSHVYWYRQLPEEGLKFMVYLQKENIIDESGMPKERFSAEFPKEGPSILRIQQVVRGDSAAYFCASSRPPGSGNTIYFGEGSWLTVV.

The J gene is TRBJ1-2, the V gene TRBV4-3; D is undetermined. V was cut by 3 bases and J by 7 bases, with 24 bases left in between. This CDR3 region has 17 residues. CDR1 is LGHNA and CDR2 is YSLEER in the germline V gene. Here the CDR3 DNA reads TGCGCCAGCAGCCACCCCGGGGAGGGCTTAACGGGTCGTGGCTACACCTTC. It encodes CASSHPGEGLTGRGYTF.

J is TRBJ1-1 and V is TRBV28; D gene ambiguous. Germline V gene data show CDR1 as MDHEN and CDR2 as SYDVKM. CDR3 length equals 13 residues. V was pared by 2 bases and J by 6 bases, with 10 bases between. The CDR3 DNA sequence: TGTGCCAGCAGTTTAAGAGGTGGCCCTGAAGCTTTCTTT. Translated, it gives CASSLRGGPEAFF.

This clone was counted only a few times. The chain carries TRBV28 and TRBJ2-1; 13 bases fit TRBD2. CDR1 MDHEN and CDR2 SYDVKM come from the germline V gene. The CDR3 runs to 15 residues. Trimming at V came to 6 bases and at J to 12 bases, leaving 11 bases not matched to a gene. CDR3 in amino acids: CASSPALAGGPGQFF. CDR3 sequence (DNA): TGTGCCAGCAGCCCTGCACTAGCGGGAGGGCCTGGGCAGTTCTTC.

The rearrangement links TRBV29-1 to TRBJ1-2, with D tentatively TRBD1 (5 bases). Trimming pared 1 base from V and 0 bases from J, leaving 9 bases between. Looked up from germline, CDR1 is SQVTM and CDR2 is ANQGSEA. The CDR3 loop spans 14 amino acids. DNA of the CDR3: TGCAGCGTTGAAGTCGACAGTCCTAACTATGGCTACACCTTC. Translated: CSVEVDSPNYGYTF.

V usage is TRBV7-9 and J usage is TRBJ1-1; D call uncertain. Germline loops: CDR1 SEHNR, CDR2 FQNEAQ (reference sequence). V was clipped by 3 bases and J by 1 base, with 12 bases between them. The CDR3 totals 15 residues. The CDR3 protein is CASSFLSGQNTEAFF. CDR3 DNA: TGTGCCAGCAGCTTCCTCTCAGGCCAGAACACTGAAGCTTTCTTT.

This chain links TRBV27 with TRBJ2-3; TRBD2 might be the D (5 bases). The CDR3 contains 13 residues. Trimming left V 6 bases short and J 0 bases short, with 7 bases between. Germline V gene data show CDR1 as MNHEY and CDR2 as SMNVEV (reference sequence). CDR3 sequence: CASRRDSTDTQYF. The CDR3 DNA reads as TGTGCCAGCAGGAGGGATAGCACAGATACGCAGTATTTT.

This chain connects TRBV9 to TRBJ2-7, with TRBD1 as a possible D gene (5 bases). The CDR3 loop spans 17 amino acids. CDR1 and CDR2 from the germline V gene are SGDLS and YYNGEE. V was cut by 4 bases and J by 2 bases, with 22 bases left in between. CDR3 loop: CASSLDGRPRGAYEQYF. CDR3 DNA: TGTGCCAGCAGCCTGGACGGACGTCCTAGGGGCGCCTACGAGCAGTACTTC.

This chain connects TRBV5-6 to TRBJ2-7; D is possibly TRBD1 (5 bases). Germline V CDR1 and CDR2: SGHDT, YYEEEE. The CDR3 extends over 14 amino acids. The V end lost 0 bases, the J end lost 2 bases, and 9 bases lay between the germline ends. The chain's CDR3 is CASSLEAGPYEQYF. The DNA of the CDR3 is TGTGCCAGCAGCTTGGAGGCAGGGCCCTACGAGCAGTACTTC.

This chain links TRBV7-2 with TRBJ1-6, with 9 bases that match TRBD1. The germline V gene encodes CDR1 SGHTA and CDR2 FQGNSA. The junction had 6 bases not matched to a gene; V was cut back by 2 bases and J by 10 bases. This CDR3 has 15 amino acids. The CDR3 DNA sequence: TGTGCCAGCAGCTTAACCGGGACAGGGTTGTCACCCCTCCACTTT. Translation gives CASSLTGTGLSPLHF. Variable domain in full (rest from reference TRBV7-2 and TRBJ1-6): GAGVSQSPSNKVTEKGKDVELRCDPISGHTALYWYRQSLGQGLEFLIYFQGNSAPDKSGLPSDRFSAERTGGSVSTLTIQRTQQEDSAVYLCASSLTGTGLSPLHFGNGTRLTVT.

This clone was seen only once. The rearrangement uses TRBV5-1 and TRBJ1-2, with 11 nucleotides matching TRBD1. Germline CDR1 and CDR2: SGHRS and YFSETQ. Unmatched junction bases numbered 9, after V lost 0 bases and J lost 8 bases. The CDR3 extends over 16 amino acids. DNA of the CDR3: TGCGCCAGCAGCTTGGGCCCCGCCGGGACAGGGGGGGGCTACACCTTC. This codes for CASSLGPAGTGGGYTF.